The 7 T cell receptor beta chains in this list originate from one sample, sequenced in a study of identical twins. TCRdb processed the 5' RACE reads anew with MiXCR; each CDR3 protein has one entry. The sample shows under 1 million distinct CDR3 sequences, 10% to 15% of them seen only once. In addition, the sample was reused for a study of yellow fever vaccine responses in identical twins.

The material sequenced was PBMCs. The receptor set was obtained from a woman aged 18-29 years in good health.

This clonotype was recorded a few times. The V gene is TRBV10-3, the J gene TRBJ2-2, with D uncertain. The CDR3 loop spans 16 amino acids. The ends were cut back, 1 base at V and 1 base at J, with 10 bases in the middle. CDR1 is ENHRY and CDR2 is SYGVKD in the germline V gene. CDR3 sequence: CAISEWTQLNTGELFF. CDR3 in DNA: TGTGCCATCAGTGAGTGGACCCAACTGAACACCGGGGAGCTGTTTTTT.

In this sample, this clonotype turned up a few times. The chain couples TRBV27 to TRBJ2-5, with 9 bases identical to TRBD1. The length of the CDR3 is 14 residues. Germline V CDR1 and CDR2: MNHEY, SMNVEV (reference sequence). V dropped 6 bases and J dropped 5; count of bases not matched to a gene: 7. CDR3 protein: CASSRDRVSETQYF. The CDR3 nucleotides read TGTGCCAGCAGCCGGGACAGGGTATCGGAGACCCAGTACTTC.

The genes are TRBV5-1 and TRBJ2-1, with D possibly being TRBD2 (6 bases). CDR1 is SGHRS, CDR2 YFSETQ, per germline. The V gene lost 4 bases and the J gene lost 3 bases, with 14 bases spanning the gap. CDR3 length: 15 amino acids. The CDR3: CASSGGVGFYNEQFF. CDR3 in DNA: TGCGCCAGCAGCGGCGGGGTAGGGTTCTACAATGAGCAGTTCTTC.

This clonotype was seen ten or more times. This chain connects TRBV11-2 to TRBJ2-1; the match to TRBD2 covers 10 bases. The CDR3 runs 18 residues. The V gene's germline CDR1 is SGHAT and CDR2 FQNNGV. V lost 4 bases to trimming and J lost 6 bases; unmatched junction nucleotides: 15. The CDR3 here is CASSSSLLLAGRGNEQFF. CDR3 in DNA: TGTGCCAGCAGCTCCTCCCTCTTACTAGCGGGAAGAGGCAATGAGCAGTTCTTC.

The gene calls are TRBV5-1 and TRBJ2-1; TRBD1 agrees at 7 bases. CDR3 size: 16 residues. CDR1 and CDR2 (germline): SGHRS, YFSETQ. Trimming cost V 3 bases and J 6 bases; bases outside gene matches: 12. The CDR3 region has the DNA TGCGCCAGCAGCTCGCCGGCCGGAGACAGGGTCAATGAGCAGTTCTTC. Translated: CASSSPAGDRVNEQFF.

This sequence joins TRBV7-8 and TRBJ2-7; D may be TRBD1 (6 bases). Germline V gives CDR1 SGHVS, CDR2 FQNEAQ. The ends were cut back, 5 bases at V and 3 bases at J, with 14 bases in the middle. The CDR3 length is 14 residues. In DNA form, the CDR3 reads TGTGCCAGCAGCACCCGGGACATTAACTACGAGCAGTACGTC. This sequence encodes CASSTRDINYEQYV.

The rearrangement uses TRBV11-1 and TRBJ2-2; TRBD2 is a possible D gene (5 bases). Germline V gene lookup returns CDR1 SGHAT and CDR2 FQDESV (reference sequence). With 6 bases removed from V and 5 bases from J, the gap between germline ends came to 10 bases. The CDR3 length is 13 residues. This chain's CDR3 is CASSRGMTGELFF. DNA for the CDR3: TGTGCCAGCAGTCGAGGGATGACCGGGGAGCTGTTTTTT. Variable domain in full (rest from reference TRBV11-1 and TRBJ2-2): EAEVAQSPRYKITEKSQAVAFWCDPISGHATLYWYRQILGQGPELLVQFQDESVVDDSQLPKDRFSAERLKGVDSTLKIQPAELGDSAMYLCASSRGMTGELFFGEGSRLTVL.